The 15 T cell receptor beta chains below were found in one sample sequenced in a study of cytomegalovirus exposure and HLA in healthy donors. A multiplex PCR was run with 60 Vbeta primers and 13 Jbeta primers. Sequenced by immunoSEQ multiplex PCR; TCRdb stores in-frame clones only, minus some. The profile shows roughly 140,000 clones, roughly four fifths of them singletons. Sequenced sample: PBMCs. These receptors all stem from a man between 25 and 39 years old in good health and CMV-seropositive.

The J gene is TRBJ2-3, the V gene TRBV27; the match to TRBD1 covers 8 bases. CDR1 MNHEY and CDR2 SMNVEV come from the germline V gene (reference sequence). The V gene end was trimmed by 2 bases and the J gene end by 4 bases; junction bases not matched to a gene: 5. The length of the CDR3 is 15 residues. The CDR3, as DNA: TGTGCCAGCAGTTTAGGCAGGGGGCGGCCAGATACGCAGTATTTT. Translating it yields CASSLGRGRPDTQYF.

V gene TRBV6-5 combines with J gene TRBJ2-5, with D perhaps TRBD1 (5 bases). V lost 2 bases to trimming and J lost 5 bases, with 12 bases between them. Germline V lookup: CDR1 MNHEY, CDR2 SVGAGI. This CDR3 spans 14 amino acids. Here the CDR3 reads CASSYGAARETQYF. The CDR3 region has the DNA TGTGCCAGCAGTTACGGGGCAGCACGGGAGACCCAGTACTTC.

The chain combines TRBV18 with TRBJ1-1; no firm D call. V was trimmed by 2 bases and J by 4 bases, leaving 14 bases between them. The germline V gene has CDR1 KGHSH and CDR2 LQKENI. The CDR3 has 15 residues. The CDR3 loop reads CASSPDTGGGTEAFF. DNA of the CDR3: TGTGCCAGCTCACCAGACACCGGTGGTGGCACTGAAGCTTTCTTT.

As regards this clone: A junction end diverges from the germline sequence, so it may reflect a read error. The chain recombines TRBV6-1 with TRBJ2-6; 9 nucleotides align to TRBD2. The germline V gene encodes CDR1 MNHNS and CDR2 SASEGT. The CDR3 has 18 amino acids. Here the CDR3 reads CASSEARGRASGANGLTF. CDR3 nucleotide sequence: TGTGCCAGCAGTGAAGCCCGCGGGAGGGCCTCTGGGGCCAACGGCCTGACTTTC.

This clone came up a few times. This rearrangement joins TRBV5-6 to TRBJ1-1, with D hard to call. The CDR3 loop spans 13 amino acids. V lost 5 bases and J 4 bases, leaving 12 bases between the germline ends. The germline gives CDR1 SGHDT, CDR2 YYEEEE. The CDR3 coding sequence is TGTGCCAGCAGGTCAGCGAGGGTCACTGAAGCTTTCTTT. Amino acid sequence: CASRSARVTEAFF. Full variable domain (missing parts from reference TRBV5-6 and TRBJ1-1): DAGVTQSPTHLIKTRGQQVTLRCSPKSGHDTVSWYQQALGQGPQFIFQYYEEEERQRGNFPDRFSGHQFPNYSSELNVNALLLGDSALYLCASRSARVTEAFFGQGTRLTVV.

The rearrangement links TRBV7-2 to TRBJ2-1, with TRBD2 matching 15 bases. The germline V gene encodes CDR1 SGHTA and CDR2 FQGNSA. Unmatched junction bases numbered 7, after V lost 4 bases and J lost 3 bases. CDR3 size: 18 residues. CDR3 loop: CASSSGTSGRTNYNEQFF. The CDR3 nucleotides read TGTGCCAGCAGCTCCGGGACTAGCGGGAGGACTAACTACAATGAGCAGTTCTTC. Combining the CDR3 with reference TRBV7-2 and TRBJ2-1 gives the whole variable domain GAGVSQSPSNKVTEKGKDVELRCDPISGHTALYWYRQSLGQGLEFLIYFQGNSAPDKSGLPSDRFSAERTGGSVSTLTIQRTQQEDSAVYLCASSSGTSGRTNYNEQFFGPGTRLTVL.

CDR3 protein: CAWSVDGRGEQYF. CDR3 DNA sequence: TGTGCCTGGAGTGTCGATGGCAGGGGCGAGCAGTACTTC. The chain is built from TRBV30 and TRBJ2-7, with a possible D match to TRBD1 (6 bases). This CDR3 comprises 13 residues. Per the germline V gene, CDR1 is GTSNPN and CDR2 is SVGIG (reference sequence). V gave up 0 bases and J gave up 6 bases, with 12 bases separating them.

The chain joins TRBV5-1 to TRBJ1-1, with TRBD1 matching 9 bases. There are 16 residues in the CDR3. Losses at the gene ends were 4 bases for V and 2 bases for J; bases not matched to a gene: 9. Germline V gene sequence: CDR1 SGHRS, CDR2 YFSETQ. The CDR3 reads CASSTAYRGRNTEAFF. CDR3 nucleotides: TGCGCCAGCAGCACCGCTTACAGGGGGCGTAACACTGAAGCTTTCTTT.

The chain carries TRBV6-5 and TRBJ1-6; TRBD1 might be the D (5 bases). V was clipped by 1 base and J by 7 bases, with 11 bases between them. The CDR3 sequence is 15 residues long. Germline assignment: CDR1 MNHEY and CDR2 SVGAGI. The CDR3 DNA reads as TGTGCCAGCAGTTACTTCCAGGGTGGGAATTCACCCCTCCACTTT. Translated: CASSYFQGGNSPLHF.

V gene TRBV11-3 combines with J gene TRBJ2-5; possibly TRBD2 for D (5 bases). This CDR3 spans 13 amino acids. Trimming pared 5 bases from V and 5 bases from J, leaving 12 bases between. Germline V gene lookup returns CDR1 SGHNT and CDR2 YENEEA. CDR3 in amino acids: CASSQTGWETQYF. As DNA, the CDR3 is TGTGCCAGCAGCCAAACGGGGTGGGAGACCCAGTACTTC.

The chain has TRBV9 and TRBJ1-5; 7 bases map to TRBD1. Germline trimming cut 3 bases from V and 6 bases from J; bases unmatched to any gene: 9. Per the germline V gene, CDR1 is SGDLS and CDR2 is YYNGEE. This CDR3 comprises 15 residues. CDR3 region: CASSALGQLGQPQHF. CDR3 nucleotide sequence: TGTGCCAGCAGCGCCTTGGGACAGTTGGGTCAGCCCCAGCATTTT.

The CDR3 spells CASSQDRPNTGELFF. The CDR3 bases are TGTGCCAGCAGCCAAGACAGGCCGAACACCGGGGAGCTGTTTTTT. The V gene is TRBV14, the J gene TRBJ2-2, with unresolved D. V was shortened by 0 bases and J by 0 bases, with 5 bases between the two germline ends. This CDR3 is built from 15 residues. Germline V CDR1 and CDR2: SGHDN, FVKESK.

The CDR3: CASSVMPGSNQPQHF. CDR3 coding DNA: TGTGCCAGCAGTGTAATGCCCGGGAGCAATCAGCCCCAGCATTTT. V is TRBV6-1 and J is TRBJ1-5; D unresolved. Trimming shortened V by 4 bases and J by 1 base, and 11 bases separated the two germline ends. The CDR3 covers 15 residues. Germline CDR1 MNHNS, CDR2 SASEGT.

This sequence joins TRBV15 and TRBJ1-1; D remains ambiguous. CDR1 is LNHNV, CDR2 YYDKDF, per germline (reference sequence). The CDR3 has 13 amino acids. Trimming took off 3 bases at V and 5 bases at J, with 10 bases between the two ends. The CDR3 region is CATSRGPWTEAFF. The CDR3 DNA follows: TGTGCCACCAGCAGGGGCCCATGGACTGAAGCTTTCTTT.

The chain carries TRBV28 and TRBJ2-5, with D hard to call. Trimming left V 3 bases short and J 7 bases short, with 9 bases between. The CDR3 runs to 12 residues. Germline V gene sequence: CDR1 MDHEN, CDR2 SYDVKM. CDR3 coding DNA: TGTGCCAGCAGTTTCCTCCAGCGGACCCAGTACTTC. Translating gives CASSFLQRTQYF. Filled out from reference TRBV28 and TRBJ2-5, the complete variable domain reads DVKVTQSSRYLVKRTGEKVFLECVQDMDHENMFWYRQDPGLGLRLIYFSYDVKMKEKGDIPEGYSVSREKKERFSLILESASTNQTSMYLCASSFLQRTQYFGPGTRLLVL.